This T cell receptor beta chain was observed in a study of T cells in Graves' hyperthyroidism and ophthalmopathy. This clonotype was counted ten times or more. No antigen is known for it. RNA transcripts provided the source from which TCR beta CDR3 regions were amplified. In the first-round RT-PCR of the TCR CDR3, the HTBI primer set was used. Using its own MiXCR run on the multiplex PCR reads, TCRdb lists one record per CDR3 protein. Among some 400,000 distinct CDR3 sequences listed, 15% to 20% were seen once. The study, taken as a whole, reports: Stable hyperthyroidism was told apart from ophthalmopathy by a model built on 13 V-J features. Median prediction lead before ophthalmopathy onset was around seven months with the model.

Stable disease denoted Graves' hyperthyroidism without ophthalmopathy progression within 18 months. It was uncontrolled infection, other autoimmune disease, pregnancy or lactation that excluded patients. CDR1 and CDR2 (germline): SGHVS, FQNEAQ. The CDR3 extends over 16 amino acids. The junction had 7 bases not matched to a gene; V was cut back by 5 bases and J by 1 base. The J gene is TRBJ2-2, the V gene TRBV7-8; TRBD1 aligns across 7 bases. The sample consisted of blood. The clonotype was recovered from a woman younger than 30 with Graves' hyperthyroidism. This CDR3 is CASSPSRQGNTGELFF. In DNA, the CDR3 is TGTGCCAGCAGCCCTTCGAGACAGGGGAACACCGGGGAGCTGTTTTTT. The entire variable domain, with the rest obtained from reference TRBV7-8 and TRBJ2-2, is as follows: GAGVSQSPRYKVAKRGQDVALRCDPISGHVSLFWYQQALGQGPEFLTYFQNEAQLDKSGLPSDRFFAERPEGSVSTLKIQRTQQEDSAVYLCASSPSRQGNTGELFFGEGSRLTVL.